The T cell receptor beta chain under discussion was sequenced for a study of spatial heterogeneity in lung cancer. Study-wide background: The library had UMIs, and each TCR and UMI pair averaged more than ten raw reads.

The CDR3 has 11 residues. Germline CDR1 and CDR2: SQVTM and ANQGSEA. The V gene end was trimmed by 7 bases and the J gene end by 5 bases; junction bases not matched to a gene: 3. The table lists this clonotype with a few counts. As yet, its antigen is unknown. Individually, TCR cDNA molecules were each labelled with a unique molecular identifier. MiXCR, applied by TCRdb to the 5' RACE reads, yields one record per CDR3 protein. The data show some 44,000 distinct CDR3 sequences, with roughly 13% seen just once and about 60% held by the top ten. Study results and limitations: Resection saw ubiquitous expanded tumor TCRs appear in blood more than follow-up did.

Time point given: sample taken at primary tumor resection. Unsorted whole RNA of tumor, nontumor lung or frozen PBMC was sequenced. The donors comprised some 70 untreated early-stage non-small cell lung cancer patients. Material: PBMCs, obtained at surgery. This TCR derives from a male donor with early-stage non-small cell lung cancer. The chain combines TRBV29-1 with TRBJ2-5, with 8 bases lining up with TRBD2. CDR3 residues: CSAGTRETQYF. The CDR3 bases are TGCAGCGCTGGGACTAGGGAGACCCAGTACTTC. Looking up the rest from reference TRBV29-1 and TRBJ2-5 gives the full variable domain: SAVISQKPSRDICQRGTSLTIQCQVDSQVTMMFWYRQQPGQSLTLIATANQGSEATYESGFVIDKFPISRPNLTFSTLTVSNMSPEDSSIYLCSAGTRETQYFGPGTRLLVL.